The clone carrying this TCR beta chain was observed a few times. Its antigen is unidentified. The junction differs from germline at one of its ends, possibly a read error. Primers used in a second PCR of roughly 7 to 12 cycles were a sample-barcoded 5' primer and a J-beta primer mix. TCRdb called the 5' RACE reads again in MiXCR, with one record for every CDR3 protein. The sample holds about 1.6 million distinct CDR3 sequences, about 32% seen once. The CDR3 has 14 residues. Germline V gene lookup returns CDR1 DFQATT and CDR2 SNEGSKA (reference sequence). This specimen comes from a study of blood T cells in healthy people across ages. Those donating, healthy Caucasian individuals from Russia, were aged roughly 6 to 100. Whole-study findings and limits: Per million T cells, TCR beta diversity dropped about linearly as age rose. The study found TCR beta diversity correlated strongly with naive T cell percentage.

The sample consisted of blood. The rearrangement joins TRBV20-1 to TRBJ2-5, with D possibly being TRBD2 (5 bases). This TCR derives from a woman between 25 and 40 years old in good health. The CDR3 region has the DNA TGCAGTGCCAGCGGCGGTTCCATCCAAGAGACCCGGTACTTC. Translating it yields CSASGGSIQETRYF.